This T cell receptor beta chain was obtained from a study of T cell responses to AZD1222 COVID-19 vaccine. The repertoire was sequenced with immunoSEQ multiplex PCR; TCRdb's copy has only in-frame clones and lacks some. The table records about 120,000 clones, approximately 90% of them present only once. The V gene end was trimmed by 8 bases and the J gene end by 8 bases; junction bases not matched to a gene: 16. Germline values: CDR1 KGHSH, CDR2 LQKENI. The CDR3 is 16 residues long. The chain combines TRBV18 with TRBJ1-2, with 11 positions matching TRBD1. Sample: peripheral blood, taken 28 days after the second AZD1222 dose. The TCR sequence derives from an adult who received the AZD1222 COVID-19 vaccine. In DNA form, the CDR3 reads TGTGCCAGCGAAAGTTTTGAGGACAGGGGGCAGAAGGGCTACACCTTC. Translation: CASESFEDRGQKGYTF.